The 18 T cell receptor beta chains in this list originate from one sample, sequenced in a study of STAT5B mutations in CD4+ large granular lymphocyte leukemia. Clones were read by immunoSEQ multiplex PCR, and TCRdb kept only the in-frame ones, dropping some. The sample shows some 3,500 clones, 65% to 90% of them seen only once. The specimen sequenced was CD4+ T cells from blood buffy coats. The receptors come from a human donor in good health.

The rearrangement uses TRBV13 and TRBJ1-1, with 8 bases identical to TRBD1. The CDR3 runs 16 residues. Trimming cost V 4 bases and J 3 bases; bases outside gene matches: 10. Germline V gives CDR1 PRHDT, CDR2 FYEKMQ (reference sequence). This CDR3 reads CASSSWTGNVHTEAFF. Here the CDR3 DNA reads TGTGCCAGCAGCTCCTGGACAGGGAACGTGCACACTGAAGCTTTCTTT.

CDR3 DNA: TGTGCCAGCAGACCGGACTCTTACAATGAGCAGTTCTTC. Translation gives CASRPDSYNEQFF. The J gene is TRBJ2-1, the V gene TRBV5-4; D is possibly TRBD2 (5 bases). The V end lost 5 bases, the J end lost 4 bases, and 10 bases lay between the germline ends. CDR1 is SGHNT, CDR2 YYREEE, per germline (reference sequence). The CDR3 contains 13 residues. Variable domain in full (rest from reference TRBV5-4 and TRBJ2-1): ETGVTQSPTHLIKTRGQQVTLRCSSQSGHNTVSWYQQALGQGPQFIFQYYREEENGRGNFPPRFSGLQFPNYSSELNVNALELDDSALYLCASRPDSYNEQFFGPGTRLTVL.

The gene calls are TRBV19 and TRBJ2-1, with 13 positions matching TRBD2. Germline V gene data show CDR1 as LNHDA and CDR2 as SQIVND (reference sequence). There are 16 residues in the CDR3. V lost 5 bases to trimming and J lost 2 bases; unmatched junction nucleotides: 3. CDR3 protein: CASSSLAGGTYNEQFF. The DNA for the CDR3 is TGTGCCAGTAGTTCACTAGCGGGAGGGACCTACAATGAGCAGTTCTTC.

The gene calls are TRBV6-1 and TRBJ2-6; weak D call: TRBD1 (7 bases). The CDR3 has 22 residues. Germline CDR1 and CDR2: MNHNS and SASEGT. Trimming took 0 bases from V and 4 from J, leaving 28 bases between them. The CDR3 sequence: CASSEAVAAGGRGTTGANVLTF. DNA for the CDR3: TGTGCCAGCAGTGAAGCGGTAGCGGCCGGGGGCAGGGGGACCACCGGGGCCAACGTCCTGACTTTC.

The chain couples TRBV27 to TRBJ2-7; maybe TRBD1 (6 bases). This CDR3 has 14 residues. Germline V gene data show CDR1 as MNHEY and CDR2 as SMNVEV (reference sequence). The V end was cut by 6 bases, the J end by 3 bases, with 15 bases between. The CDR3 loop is CASRAGTSFYEQYF. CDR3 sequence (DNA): TGTGCCAGCAGAGCCGGGACAAGTTTCTACGAGCAGTACTTC.

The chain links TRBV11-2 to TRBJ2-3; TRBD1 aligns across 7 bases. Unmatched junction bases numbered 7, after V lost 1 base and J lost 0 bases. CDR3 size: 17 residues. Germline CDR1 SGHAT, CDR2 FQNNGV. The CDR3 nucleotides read TGTGCCAGCAGCTTAGCATGGGGCAGGGGGAGCACAGATACGCAGTATTTT. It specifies CASSLAWGRGSTDTQYF.

This CDR3 reads CASSQAGADTQYF. The DNA for the CDR3 is TGCGCCAGCAGCCAAGCGGGAGCAGATACGCAGTATTTT. The chain has TRBV4-1 and TRBJ2-3, with a possible D match to TRBD2 (6 bases). V was trimmed by 1 base and J by 4 bases, leaving 6 bases between them. CDR3 size: 13 residues. Looked up from germline, CDR1 is MGHRA and CDR2 is YSYEKL.

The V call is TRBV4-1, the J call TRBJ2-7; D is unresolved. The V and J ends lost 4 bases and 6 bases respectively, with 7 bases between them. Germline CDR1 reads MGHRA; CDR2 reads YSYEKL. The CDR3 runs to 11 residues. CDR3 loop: CASSPGFEQYF. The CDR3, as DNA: TGCGCCAGCAGCCCTGGTTTCGAGCAGTACTTC.

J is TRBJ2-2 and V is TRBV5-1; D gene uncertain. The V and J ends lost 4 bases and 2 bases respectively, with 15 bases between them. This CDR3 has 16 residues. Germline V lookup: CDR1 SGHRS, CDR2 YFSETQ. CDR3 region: CASSAGLGVNTGELFF. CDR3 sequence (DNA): TGCGCCAGCAGCGCCGGCTTGGGCGTTAACACCGGGGAGCTGTTTTTT. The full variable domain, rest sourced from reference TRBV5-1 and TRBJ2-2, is KAGVTQTPRYLIKTRGQQVTLSCSPISGHRSVSWYQQTPGQGLQFLFEYFSETQRNKGNFPGRFSGRQFSNSRSEMNVSTLELGDSALYLCASSAGLGVNTGELFFGEGSRLTVL.

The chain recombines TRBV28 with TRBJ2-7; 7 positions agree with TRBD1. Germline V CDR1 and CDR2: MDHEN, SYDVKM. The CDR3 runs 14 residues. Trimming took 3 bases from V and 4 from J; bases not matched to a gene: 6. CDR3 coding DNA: TGTGCCAGCAGTTTCCGGGACAGTTCTTACGAGCAGTACTTC. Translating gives CASSFRDSSYEQYF.

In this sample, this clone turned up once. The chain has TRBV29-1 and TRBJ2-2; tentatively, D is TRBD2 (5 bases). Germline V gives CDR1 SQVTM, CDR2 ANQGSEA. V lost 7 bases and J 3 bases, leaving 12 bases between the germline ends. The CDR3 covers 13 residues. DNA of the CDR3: TGCAGCGCCCTCAGCGGCGACACCGGGGAGCTGTTTTTT. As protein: CSALSGDTGELFF.

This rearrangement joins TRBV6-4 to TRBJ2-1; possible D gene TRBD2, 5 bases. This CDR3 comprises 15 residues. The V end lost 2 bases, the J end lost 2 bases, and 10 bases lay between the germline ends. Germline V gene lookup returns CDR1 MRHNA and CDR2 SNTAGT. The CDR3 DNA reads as TGTGCCAGCAGTGACCGGGATAACCCCTACAATGAGCAGTTCTTC. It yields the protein CASSDRDNPYNEQFF.

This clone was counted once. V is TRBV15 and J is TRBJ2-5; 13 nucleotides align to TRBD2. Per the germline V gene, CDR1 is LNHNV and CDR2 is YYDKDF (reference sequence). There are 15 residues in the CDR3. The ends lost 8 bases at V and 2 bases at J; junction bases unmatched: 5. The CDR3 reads CATVPGLAGQETQYF. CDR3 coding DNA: TGTGCCACCGTGCCGGGACTAGCGGGACAAGAGACCCAGTACTTC.

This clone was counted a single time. CDR3 sequence reads: CASSQDFGSTDTQYF. DNA for the CDR3: TGTGCCAGCAGCCAAGATTTTGGTAGCACAGATACGCAGTATTTT. V and J are TRBV4-2 and TRBJ2-3; no reliable D call. V was trimmed by 0 bases and J by 0 bases, leaving 7 bases between them. The CDR3 runs to 15 residues. Germline loops: CDR1 LGHNA, CDR2 YNFKEQ.

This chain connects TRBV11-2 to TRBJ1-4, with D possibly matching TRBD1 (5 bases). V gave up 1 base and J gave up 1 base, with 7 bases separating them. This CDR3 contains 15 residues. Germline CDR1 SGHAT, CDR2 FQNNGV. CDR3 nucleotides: TGTGCCAGCAGCTTAGGGGGCGTAACTAATGAAAAACTGTTTTTT. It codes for CASSLGGVTNEKLFF.

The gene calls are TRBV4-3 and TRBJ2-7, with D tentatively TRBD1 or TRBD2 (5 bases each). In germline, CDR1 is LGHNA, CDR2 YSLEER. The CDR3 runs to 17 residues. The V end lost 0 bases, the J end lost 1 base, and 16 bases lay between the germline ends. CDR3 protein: CASSQERGQRGSYEQYF. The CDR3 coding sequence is TGCGCCAGCAGCCAAGAACGGGGCCAGAGAGGGTCCTACGAGCAGTACTTC.

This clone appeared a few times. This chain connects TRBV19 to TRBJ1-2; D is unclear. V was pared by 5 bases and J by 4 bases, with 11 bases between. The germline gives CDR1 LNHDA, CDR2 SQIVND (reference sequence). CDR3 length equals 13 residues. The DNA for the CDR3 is TGTGCCAGTAGTCCCGCTCCGATCTATGGCTACACCTTC. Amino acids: CASSPAPIYGYTF. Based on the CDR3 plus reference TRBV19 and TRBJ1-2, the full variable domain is DGGITQSPKYLFRKEGQNVTLSCEQNLNHDAMYWYRQDPGQGLRLIYYSQIVNDFQKGDIAEGYSVSREKKESFPLTVTSAQKNPTAFYLCASSPAPIYGYTFGSGTRLTVV.

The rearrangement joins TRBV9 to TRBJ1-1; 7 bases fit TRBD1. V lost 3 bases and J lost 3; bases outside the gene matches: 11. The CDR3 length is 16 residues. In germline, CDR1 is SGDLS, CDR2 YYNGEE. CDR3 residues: CASSAPDGGGYTEAFF. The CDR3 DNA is TGTGCCAGCAGCGCTCCGGACGGAGGGGGCTACACTGAAGCTTTCTTT.